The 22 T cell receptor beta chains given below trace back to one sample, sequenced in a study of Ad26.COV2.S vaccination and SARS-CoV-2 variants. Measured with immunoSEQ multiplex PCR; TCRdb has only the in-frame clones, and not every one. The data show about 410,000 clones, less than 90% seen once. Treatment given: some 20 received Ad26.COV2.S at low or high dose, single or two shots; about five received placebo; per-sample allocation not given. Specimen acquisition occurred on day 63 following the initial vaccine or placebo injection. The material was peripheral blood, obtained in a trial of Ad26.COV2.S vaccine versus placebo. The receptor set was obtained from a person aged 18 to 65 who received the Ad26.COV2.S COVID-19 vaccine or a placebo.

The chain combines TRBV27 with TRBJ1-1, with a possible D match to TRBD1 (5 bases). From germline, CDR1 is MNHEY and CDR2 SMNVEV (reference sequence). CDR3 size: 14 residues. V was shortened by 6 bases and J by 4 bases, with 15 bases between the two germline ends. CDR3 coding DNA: TGTGCCAGCAGGCCCAGGGCGTGGGGCACTGAAGCTTTCTTT. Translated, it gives CASRPRAWGTEAFF.

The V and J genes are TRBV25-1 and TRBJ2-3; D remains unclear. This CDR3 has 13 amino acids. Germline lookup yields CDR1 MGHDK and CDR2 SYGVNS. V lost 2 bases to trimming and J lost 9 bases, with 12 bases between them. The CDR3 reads CASSEPVDTTQYF. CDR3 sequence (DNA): TGTGCCAGCAGTGAACCAGTAGACACCACGCAGTATTTT.

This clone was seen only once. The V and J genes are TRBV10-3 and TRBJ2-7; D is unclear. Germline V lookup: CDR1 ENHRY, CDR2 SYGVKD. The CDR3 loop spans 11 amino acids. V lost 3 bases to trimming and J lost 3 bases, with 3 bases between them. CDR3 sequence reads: CAISDIYEQYF. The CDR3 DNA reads TGTGCCATCAGTGACATCTACGAGCAGTACTTC.

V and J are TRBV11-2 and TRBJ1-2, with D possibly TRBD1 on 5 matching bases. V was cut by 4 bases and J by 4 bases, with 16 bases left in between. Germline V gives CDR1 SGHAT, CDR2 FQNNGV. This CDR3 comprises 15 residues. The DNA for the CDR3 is TGTGCCAGCAGCTATCTTGGGACCGACTCCTATGGCTACACCTTC. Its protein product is CASSYLGTDSYGYTF.

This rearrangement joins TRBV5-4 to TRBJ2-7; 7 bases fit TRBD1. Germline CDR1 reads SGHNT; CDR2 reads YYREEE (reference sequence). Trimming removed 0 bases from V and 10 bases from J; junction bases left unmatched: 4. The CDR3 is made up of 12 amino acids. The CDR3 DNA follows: TGTGCCAGCAGCTTGGACGACAGGGAACAGTACTTC. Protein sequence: CASSLDDREQYF.

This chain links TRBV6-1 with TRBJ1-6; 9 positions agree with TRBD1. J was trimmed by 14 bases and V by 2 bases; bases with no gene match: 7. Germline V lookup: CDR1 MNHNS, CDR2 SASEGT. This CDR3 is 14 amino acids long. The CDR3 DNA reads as TGTGCCAGCAGTGAAATCGGGACAGGGTCGACCCTCCACTTT. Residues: CASSEIGTGSTLHF.

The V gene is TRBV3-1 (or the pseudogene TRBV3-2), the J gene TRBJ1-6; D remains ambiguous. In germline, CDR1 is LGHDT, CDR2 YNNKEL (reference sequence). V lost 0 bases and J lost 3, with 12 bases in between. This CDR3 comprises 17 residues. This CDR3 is CASSQDPVEGYNSPLHF. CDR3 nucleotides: TGTGCCAGCAGCCAAGATCCCGTCGAAGGCTATAATTCACCCCTCCACTTT.

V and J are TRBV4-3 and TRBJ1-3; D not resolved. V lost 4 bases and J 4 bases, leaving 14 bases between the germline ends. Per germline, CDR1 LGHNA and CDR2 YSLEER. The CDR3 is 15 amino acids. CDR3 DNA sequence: TGCGCCAGCAGCCGCGAGACCTCAGAGGGAAACACCATATATTTT. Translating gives CASSRETSEGNTIYF.

CDR3: CASSETYMGSPYEQYF. CDR3 bases: TGTGCCAGCAGTGAAACGTATATGGGCAGCCCCTACGAGCAGTACTTC. This chain links TRBV2 with TRBJ2-7; D gene unclear. The CDR3 runs 16 residues. Trimming shortened V by 2 bases and J by 2 bases, and 16 bases separated the two germline ends. Germline CDR1 reads SNHLY; CDR2 reads FYNNEI.

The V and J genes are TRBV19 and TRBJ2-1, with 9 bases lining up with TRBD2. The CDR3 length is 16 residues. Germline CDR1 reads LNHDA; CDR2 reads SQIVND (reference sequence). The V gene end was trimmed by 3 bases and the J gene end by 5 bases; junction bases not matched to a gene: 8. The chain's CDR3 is CASSIQTSGTHNEQFF. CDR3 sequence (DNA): TGTGCCAGTAGTATCCAGACTAGCGGTACTCACAATGAGCAGTTCTTC.

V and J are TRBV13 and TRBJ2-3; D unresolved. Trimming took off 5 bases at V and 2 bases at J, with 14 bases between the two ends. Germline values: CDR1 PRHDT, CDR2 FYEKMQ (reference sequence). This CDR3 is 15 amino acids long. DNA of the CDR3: TGTGCCAGCAGCCCCCGGATGACAATCACAGATACGCAGTATTTT. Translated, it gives CASSPRMTITDTQYF.

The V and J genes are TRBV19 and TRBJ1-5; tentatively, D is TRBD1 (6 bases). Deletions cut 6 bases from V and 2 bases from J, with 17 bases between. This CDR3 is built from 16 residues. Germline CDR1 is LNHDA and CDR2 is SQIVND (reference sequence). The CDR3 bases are TGTGCCAGTAGCGATGGATCCGGGGGCGGCAATCAGCCCCAGCATTTT. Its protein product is CASSDGSGGGNQPQHF. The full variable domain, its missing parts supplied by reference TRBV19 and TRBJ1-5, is DGGITQSPKYLFRKEGQNVTLSCEQNLNHDAMYWYRQDPGQGLRLIYYSQIVNDFQKGDIAEGYSVSREKKESFPLTVTSAQKNPTAFYLCASSDGSGGGNQPQHFGDGTRLSIL.

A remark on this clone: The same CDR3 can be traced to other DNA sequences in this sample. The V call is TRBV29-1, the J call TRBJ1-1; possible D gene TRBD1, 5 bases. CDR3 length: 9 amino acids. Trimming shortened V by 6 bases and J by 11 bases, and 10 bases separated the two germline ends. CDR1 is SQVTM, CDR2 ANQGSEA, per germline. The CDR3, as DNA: TGCAGCGTGGGGCCGGGGGCTTTCTTT. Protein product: CSVGPGAFF.

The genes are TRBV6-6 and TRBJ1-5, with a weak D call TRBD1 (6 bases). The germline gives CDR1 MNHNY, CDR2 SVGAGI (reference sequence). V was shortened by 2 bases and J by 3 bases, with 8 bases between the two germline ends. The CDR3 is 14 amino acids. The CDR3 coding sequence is TGTGCCAGCAGTTACGGACAGTTCAATCAGCCCCAGCATTTT. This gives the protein CASSYGQFNQPQHF.

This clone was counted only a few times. The chain's CDR3 is CATSDAYGYTF. The CDR3 DNA is TGTGCCACCAGTGATGCCTATGGCTACACCTTC. This chain links TRBV24-1 with TRBJ1-2; D not resolved. The CDR3 length is 11 residues. Trimming cost V 3 bases and J 4 bases, with 2 bases left between them. Per the germline V gene, CDR1 is KGHDR and CDR2 is SFDVKD.

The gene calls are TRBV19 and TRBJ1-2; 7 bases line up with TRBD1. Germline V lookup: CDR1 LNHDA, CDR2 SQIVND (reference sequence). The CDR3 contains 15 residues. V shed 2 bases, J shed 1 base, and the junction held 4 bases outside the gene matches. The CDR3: CASSIPDRFNYGYTF. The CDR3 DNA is TGTGCCAGTAGTATACCGGACAGGTTTAACTATGGCTACACCTTC. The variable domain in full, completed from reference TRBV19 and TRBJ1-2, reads DGGITQSPKYLFRKEGQNVTLSCEQNLNHDAMYWYRQDPGQGLRLIYYSQIVNDFQKGDIAEGYSVSREKKESFPLTVTSAQKNPTAFYLCASSIPDRFNYGYTFGSGTRLTVV.

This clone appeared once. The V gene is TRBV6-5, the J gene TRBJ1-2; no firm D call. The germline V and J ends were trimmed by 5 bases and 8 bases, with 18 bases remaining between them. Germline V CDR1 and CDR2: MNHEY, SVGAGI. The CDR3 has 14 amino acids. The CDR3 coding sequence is TGTGCCAGCAGTCTAAATACCCGCGTGGACGGCTACACCTTC. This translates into CASSLNTRVDGYTF.

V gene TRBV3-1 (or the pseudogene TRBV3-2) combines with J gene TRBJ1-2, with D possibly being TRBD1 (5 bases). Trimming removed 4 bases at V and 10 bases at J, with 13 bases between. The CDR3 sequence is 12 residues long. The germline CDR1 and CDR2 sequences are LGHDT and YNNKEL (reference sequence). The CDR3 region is CASSLSRDAYTF. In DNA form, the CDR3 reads TGTGCCAGCAGCCTGAGCCGGGACGCCTACACCTTC.

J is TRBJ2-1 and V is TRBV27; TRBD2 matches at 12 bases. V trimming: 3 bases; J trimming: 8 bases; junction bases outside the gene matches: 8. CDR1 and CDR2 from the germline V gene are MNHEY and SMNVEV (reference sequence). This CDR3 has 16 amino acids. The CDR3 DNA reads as TGTGCCAGCAGTTTCCAGCTAGCGGGGGGGCTCCATGAGCAGTTCTTC. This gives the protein CASSFQLAGGLHEQFF.

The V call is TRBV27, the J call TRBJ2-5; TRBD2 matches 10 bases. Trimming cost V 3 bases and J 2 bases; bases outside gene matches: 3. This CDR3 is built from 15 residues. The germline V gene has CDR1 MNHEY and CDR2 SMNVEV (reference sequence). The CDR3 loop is CASSFSSGGQETQYF. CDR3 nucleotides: TGTGCCAGCAGTTTTTCTAGCGGGGGACAAGAGACCCAGTACTTC.

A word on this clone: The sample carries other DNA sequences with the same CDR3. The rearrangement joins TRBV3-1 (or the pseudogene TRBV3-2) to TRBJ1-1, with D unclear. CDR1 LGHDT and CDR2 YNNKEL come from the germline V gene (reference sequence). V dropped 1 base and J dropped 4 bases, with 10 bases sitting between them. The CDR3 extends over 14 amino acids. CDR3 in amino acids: CASSQGVGATEAFF. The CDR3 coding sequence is TGTGCCAGCAGCCAAGGCGTTGGCGCCACTGAAGCTTTCTTT.

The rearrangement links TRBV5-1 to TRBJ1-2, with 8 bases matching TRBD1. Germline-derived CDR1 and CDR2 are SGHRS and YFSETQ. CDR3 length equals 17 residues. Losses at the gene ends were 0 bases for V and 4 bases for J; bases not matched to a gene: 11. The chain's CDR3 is CASSLVPTGGPLYGYTF. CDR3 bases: TGCGCCAGCAGCTTGGTACCCACAGGGGGTCCCCTCTATGGCTACACCTTC.